This paragraph reports one TCR beta chain. Antigen specificity is unknown. Researchers ran the PCR with 60 Vbeta and 13 Jbeta primers. Libraries were prepared by immunoSEQ multiplex PCR; TCRdb keeps only in-frame clonotypes and omits some of them. The sample holds 150,000 to 200,000 clones, approximately 76% seen once. The data derive from a study of cytomegalovirus exposure and HLA in healthy donors. Looking at the study overall: From 150 million to 200 million T cells, an earlier analysis saw around 120 million unique TCR beta sequences. Membership in the Caucasian-associated ancestry cluster was found for 75% to 85% of 398 genotyped donors. Study-wide results and caveats: Relative to equally common others, HLA-associated TCR beta chains showed greater clonal expansion in a later analysis.

Germline-derived CDR1 and CDR2 are SGHTA and FQGNSA. Trimming cost V 4 bases and J 2 bases, with 8 bases left between them. The CDR3 totals 13 residues. This sequence originates from a man between 60 and 75 years old in good health and CMV-seronegative. The chain links TRBV7-2 to TRBJ1-1, with unresolved D. Sequenced: PBMCs. The CDR3 sequence: CASSSYSNTEAFF. CDR3 bases: TGTGCCAGCAGCTCCTACAGTAACACTGAAGCTTTCTTT. The full variable domain, in which reference TRBV7-2 and TRBJ1-1 provide the parts outside the CDR3, is GAGVSQSPSNKVTEKGKDVELRCDPISGHTALYWYRQSLGQGLEFLIYFQGNSAPDKSGLPSDRFSAERTGGSVSTLTIQRTQQEDSAVYLCASSSYSNTEAFFGQGTRLTVV.